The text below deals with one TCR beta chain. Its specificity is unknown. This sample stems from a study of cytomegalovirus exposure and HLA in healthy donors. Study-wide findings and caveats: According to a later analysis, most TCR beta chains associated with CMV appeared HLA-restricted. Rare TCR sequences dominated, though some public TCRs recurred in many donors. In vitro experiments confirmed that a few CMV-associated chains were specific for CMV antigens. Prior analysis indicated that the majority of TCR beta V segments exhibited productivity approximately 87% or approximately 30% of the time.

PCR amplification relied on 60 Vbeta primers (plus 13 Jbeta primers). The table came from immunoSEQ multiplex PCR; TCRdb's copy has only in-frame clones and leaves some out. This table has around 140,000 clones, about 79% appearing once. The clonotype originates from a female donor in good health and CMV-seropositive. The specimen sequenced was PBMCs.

CDR3: CSAMETREQFF. CDR3 bases: TGCAGTGCTATGGAGACCCGTGAGCAGTTCTTC. The chain has TRBV20-1 and TRBJ2-1, with unresolved D. With 4 bases removed from V and 9 bases from J, the gap between germline ends came to 10 bases. Germline lookup yields CDR1 DFQATT and CDR2 SNEGSKA (reference sequence). The CDR3 extends over 11 amino acids.